The 9 T cell receptor beta chains reported below all come from one sample, sequenced in a study of cytomegalovirus exposure and HLA in healthy donors. Amplification used 60 Vbeta primers and 13 Jbeta primers. Only in-frame clones appear in the TCRdb table, and some are missing; sequencing was by immunoSEQ multiplex PCR. The sample has about 250,000 clones; 75% to 90% are singletons. The material sequenced was PBMCs. The receptor set was obtained from a girl aged 2 to 10 in good health and CMV-seronegative.

The rearrangement joins TRBV14 to TRBJ2-7; TRBD1 agrees at 10 bases. The length of the CDR3 is 15 residues. The trim removed 4 bases at V and 0 bases at J, leaving 3 bases unmatched. Germline CDR1 is SGHDN and CDR2 is FVKESK. CDR3 nucleotide sequence: TGTGCCAGCAGCCTACGACAGGGGGCCTCCTACGAGCAGTACTTC. Protein: CASSLRQGASYEQYF.

J is TRBJ2-1 and V is TRBV6-5; 14 nucleotides match TRBD2. The trim removed 6 bases at V and 14 bases at J, leaving 12 bases unmatched. There are 15 residues in the CDR3. CDR1 is MNHEY, CDR2 SVGAGI, per germline. CDR3 DNA sequence: TGTGCCAGCAGCCCAGGACTAGCGGGAGGCCCCTTGAAGTTCTTC. Its translation is CASSPGLAGGPLKFF.

This sequence joins TRBV28 and TRBJ2-3; TRBD2 matches 12 bases. The germline V gene has CDR1 MDHEN and CDR2 SYDVKM. This CDR3 spans 16 amino acids. Trimming at V came to 10 bases and at J to 4 bases, leaving 12 bases not matched to a gene. The CDR3 DNA is TGTGCCACCGACCCCGGAGGACTAGCGGGACCAGATACGCAGTATTTT. It yields the protein CATDPGGLAGPDTQYF. The full variable domain, its missing parts supplied by reference TRBV28 and TRBJ2-3, is DVKVTQSSRYLVKRTGEKVFLECVQDMDHENMFWYRQDPGLGLRLIYFSYDVKMKEKGDIPEGYSVSREKKERFSLILESASTNQTSMYLCATDPGGLAGPDTQYFGPGTRLTVL.

CDR3 nucleotide sequence: TGTGCCAGCAGTGAGGGAGACCTCAGAAGCTATGGCTACACCTTC. Translation gives CASSEGDLRSYGYTF. The V gene is TRBV2, the J gene TRBJ1-2; no firm D call. Germline V gene lookup returns CDR1 SNHLY and CDR2 FYNNEI. Trimming cost V 3 bases and J 4 bases, with 15 bases left between them. The CDR3 loop spans 15 amino acids.

This sequence joins TRBV4-1 and TRBJ2-5; 8 bases are shared with TRBD2. Germline lookup yields CDR1 MGHRA and CDR2 YSYEKL. This CDR3 region has 16 residues. The V gene end was trimmed by 0 bases and the J gene end by 5 bases; junction bases not matched to a gene: 8. This chain's CDR3 is CASSQDLGLAYETQYF. DNA of the CDR3: TGCGCCAGCAGCCAAGATCTCGGACTAGCCTATGAGACCCAGTACTTC.

This chain uses TRBV2 with TRBJ1-5, with a possible D match to TRBD1 (5 bases). Germline V CDR1 and CDR2: SNHLY, FYNNEI. The CDR3 loop spans 17 amino acids. Trimming left V 0 bases short and J 3 bases short, with 15 bases between. The CDR3 bases are TGTGCCAGCAGTGAAGCGATAATCAGGGTCGTCAATCAGCCCCAGCATTTT. As protein: CASSEAIIRVVNQPQHF. The whole variable domain, filled in from reference TRBV2 and TRBJ1-5, reads EPEVTQTPSHQVTQMGQEVILRCVPISNHLYFYWYRQILGQKVEFLVSFYNNEISEKSEIFDDQFSVERPDGSNFTLKIRSTKLEDSAMYFCASSEAIIRVVNQPQHFGDGTRLSIL.

This chain uses TRBV5-4 with TRBJ1-3; D gene ambiguous. Between the trimmed V and J ends, which lost 2 bases and 4 bases, there was a span of 7 bases. The CDR3 runs 13 residues. In germline, CDR1 is SGHNT, CDR2 YYREEE (reference sequence). The DNA of the CDR3 is TGTGCCAGCAGCTTAGGGAGCGGAAACACCATATATTTT. Translation: CASSLGSGNTIYF.

The CDR3 reads CASSVLGSSYEQYF. In DNA form, the CDR3 reads TGTGCCAGCAGCGTTTTAGGGAGCTCCTACGAGCAGTACTTC. The chain has TRBV9 and TRBJ2-7; the D gene is possibly TRBD2 (5 bases). The CDR3 consists of 14 residues. V dropped 2 bases and J dropped 0 bases, with 9 bases sitting between them. CDR1 SGDLS and CDR2 YYNGEE come from the germline V gene. The full variable domain, completed using reference TRBV9 and TRBJ2-7, is DSGVTQTPKHLITATGQRVTLRCSPRSGDLSVYWYQQSLDQGLQFLIQYYNGEERAKGNILERFSAQQFPDLHSELNLSSLELGDSALYFCASSVLGSSYEQYFGPGTRLTVT.

The chain has TRBV5-1 and TRBJ2-4; the match to TRBD2 covers 11 bases. From germline, CDR1 is SGHRS and CDR2 YFSETQ. The CDR3 runs 18 residues. V was clipped by 4 bases and J by 6 bases; unmatched bases: 15. The CDR3 is CASSVVGRTSGSLNIQYF. The CDR3 DNA reads TGCGCCAGCAGCGTTGTAGGTAGGACTAGCGGGTCCTTAAACATTCAGTACTTC.